This entry is about one T cell receptor beta chain. What it binds is not known. This sample is drawn from a study of cytomegalovirus exposure and HLA in healthy donors. Study-level findings and limits: Per a prior analysis, the majority of TCR beta V segments were productive roughly 90% or roughly 30% of the time.

13 Jbeta primers and 60 Vbeta primers were used for the PCR. Method: immunoSEQ multiplex PCR; TCRdb's copy keeps in-frame clones and lacks some. The data hold around 180,000 clones, with more than 65% observed a single time. The sequencing sample was made of PBMCs. The clonotype was recovered from a woman aged 45-65 years in good health and CMV-seronegative.

The CDR3 DNA follows: TGCGCCAGCAGCCAAGATGAGCTCAATGAGCAGTTCTTC. This translates into CASSQDELNEQFF. This chain uses TRBV4-1 with TRBJ2-1; D is unclear. Germline V lookup: CDR1 MGHRA, CDR2 YSYEKL. Trimming left V 0 bases short and J 6 bases short, with 6 bases between. The CDR3 loop spans 13 amino acids.